Detailed here is one T cell receptor beta chain. Antigen specificity is unknown. This sample is part of a study of shared clonotypes between healthy human individuals. Using immunoSEQ multiplex PCR, the repertoire was profiled, and TCRdb retains in-frame clones only, with some absent. This table has about 1 million clones, about 75% appearing once. The CDR3 spans 17 residues. CDR1 is SGHTA, CDR2 FQGTGA, per germline. V shed 1 base and J shed 1 base, with 11 bases lying between them. Findings of the study overall: Researchers sampled only blood; tissue repertoires likely differ. Memory subsets generally showed smaller estimated richness than naive subsets did. Some clonotypes were shared by all four sorted-subset donors, while others were not shared. The non-shared ones had lower generation probabilities than the shared ones.

The V call is TRBV7-3, the J call TRBJ2-6; weak D call: TRBD2 (5 bases). The receptor was derived from a man between 18 and 35 years old in good health. Sequenced material: memory CD4+ T cells sorted from blood. Subset indicated: CD45RA-negative fraction. The CDR3 coding sequence is TGTGCCAGCAGCTTAATGTCTACGGGGTCTGGGGCCAACGTCCTGACTTTC. As protein: CASSLMSTGSGANVLTF.